This T cell receptor beta chain was identified during a study of blood T cell repertoires in COVID-19. Study-wide background: Samples representing acute and convalescent COVID-19 were sourced from the United States, Italy and Spain. PBMCs, B-cell-depleted T cells, or T cells provided the cDNA or gDNA that made up the material.

This clone was counted between two and nine times. Assay used: immunoSEQ multiplex PCR; TCRdb lists only in-frame clones, some missing. The sample has roughly 120,000 clones; about 85% are singletons. Germline CDR1 reads SNHLY; CDR2 reads FYNNEI. The CDR3 has 14 amino acids. Trimming stripped 5 bases from V and 4 bases from J, with 14 bases between. V usage is TRBV2 and J usage is TRBJ1-2; TRBD1 is a possible D gene (5 bases). The sequenced material came from peripheral blood. The TCR sequence derives from a man aged 40-49 years with acute or convalescent COVID-19. CDR3 nucleotide sequence: TGTGCCAGCAGTTTAGAAGGGGATGGCTATGGCTACACCTTC. Its protein is CASSLEGDGYGYTF. The whole variable domain, remainder taken from reference TRBV2 and TRBJ1-2, is EPEVTQTPSHQVTQMGQEVILRCVPISNHLYFYWYRQILGQKVEFLVSFYNNEISEKSEIFDDQFSVERPDGSNFTLKIRSTKLEDSAMYFCASSLEGDGYGYTFGSGTRLTVV.